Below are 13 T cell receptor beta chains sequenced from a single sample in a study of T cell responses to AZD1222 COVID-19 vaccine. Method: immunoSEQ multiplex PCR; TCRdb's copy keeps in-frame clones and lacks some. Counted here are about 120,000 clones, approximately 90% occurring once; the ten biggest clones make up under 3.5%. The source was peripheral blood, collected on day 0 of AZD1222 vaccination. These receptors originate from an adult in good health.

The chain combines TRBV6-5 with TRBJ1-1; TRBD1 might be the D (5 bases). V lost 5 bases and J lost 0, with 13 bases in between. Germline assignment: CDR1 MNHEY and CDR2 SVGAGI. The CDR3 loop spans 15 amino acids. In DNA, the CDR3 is TGTGCCAGCAGTCCATACTGGGGGGTGAACACTGAAGCTTTCTTT. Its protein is CASSPYWGVNTEAFF.

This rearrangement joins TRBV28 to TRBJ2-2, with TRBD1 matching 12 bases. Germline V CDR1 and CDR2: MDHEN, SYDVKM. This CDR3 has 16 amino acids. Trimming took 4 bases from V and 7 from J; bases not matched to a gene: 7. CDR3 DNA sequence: TGTGCCAGCAGTTCGGGACAGGGGGCTCGAGTCGGGGAGCTGTTTTTT. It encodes CASSSGQGARVGELFF.

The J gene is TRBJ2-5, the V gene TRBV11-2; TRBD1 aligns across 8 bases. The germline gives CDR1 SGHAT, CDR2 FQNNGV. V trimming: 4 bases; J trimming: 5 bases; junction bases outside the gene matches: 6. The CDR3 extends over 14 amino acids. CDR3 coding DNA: TGTGCCAGCAGCTCAGGACAGGGCGTGGAGACCCAGTACTTC. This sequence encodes CASSSGQGVETQYF. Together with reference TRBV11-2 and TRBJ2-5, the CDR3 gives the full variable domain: EAGVAQSPRYKIIEKRQSVAFWCNPISGHATLYWYQQILGQGPKLLIQFQNNGVVDDSQLPKDRFSAERLKGVDSTLKIQPAKLEDSAVYLCASSSGQGVETQYFGPGTRLLVL.

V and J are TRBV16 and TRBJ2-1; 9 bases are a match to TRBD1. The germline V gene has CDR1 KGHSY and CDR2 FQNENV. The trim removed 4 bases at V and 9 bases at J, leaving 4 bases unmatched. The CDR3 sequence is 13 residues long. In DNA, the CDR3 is TGTGCCAGCAGCCTTGACAGGGGGACTGAGCAGTTCTTC. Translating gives CASSLDRGTEQFF.

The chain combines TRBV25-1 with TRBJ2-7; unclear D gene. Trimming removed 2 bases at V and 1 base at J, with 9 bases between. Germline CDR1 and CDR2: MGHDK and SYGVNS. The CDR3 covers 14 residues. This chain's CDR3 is CASSESWASYEQYF. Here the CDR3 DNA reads TGTGCCAGCAGTGAAAGTTGGGCATCCTACGAGCAGTACTTC.

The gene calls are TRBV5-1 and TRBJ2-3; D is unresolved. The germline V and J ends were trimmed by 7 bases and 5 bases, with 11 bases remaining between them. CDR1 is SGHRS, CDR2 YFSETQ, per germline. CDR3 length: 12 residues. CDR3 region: CASALGIDTQYF. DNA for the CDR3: TGCGCCAGCGCCCTAGGCATAGATACGCAGTATTTT.

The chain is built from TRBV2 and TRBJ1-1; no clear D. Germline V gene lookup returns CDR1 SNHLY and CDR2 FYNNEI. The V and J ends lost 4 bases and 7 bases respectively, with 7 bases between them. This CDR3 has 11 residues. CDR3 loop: CASSGWREAFF. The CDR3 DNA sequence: TGTGCCAGCAGTGGTTGGCGTGAAGCTTTCTTT.

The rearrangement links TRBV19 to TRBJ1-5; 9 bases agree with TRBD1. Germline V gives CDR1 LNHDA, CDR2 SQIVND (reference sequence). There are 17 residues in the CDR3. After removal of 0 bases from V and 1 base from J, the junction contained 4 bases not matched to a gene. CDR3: CASSIDGTGQSNQPQHF. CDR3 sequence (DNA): TGTGCCAGTAGTATAGATGGGACAGGGCAAAGCAATCAGCCCCAGCATTTT.

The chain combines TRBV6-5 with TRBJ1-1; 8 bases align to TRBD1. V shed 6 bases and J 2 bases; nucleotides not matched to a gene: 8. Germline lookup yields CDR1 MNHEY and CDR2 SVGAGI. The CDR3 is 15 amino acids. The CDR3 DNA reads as TGTGCCAGCAGCGTAAAAACAGGGGGAAACACTGAAGCTTTCTTT. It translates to CASSVKTGGNTEAFF.

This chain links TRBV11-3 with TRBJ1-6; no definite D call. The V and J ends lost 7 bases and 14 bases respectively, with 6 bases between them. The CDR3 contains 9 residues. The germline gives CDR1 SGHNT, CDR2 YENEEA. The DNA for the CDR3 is TGTGCCAGCAAGAATTCCCTCCACTTT. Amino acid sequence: CASKNSLHF.

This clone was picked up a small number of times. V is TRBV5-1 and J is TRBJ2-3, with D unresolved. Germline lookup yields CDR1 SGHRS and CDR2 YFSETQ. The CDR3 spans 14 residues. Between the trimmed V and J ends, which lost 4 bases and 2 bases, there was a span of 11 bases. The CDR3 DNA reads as TGCGCCAGCAGCCGAACGACTTACACAGATACGCAGTATTTT. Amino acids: CASSRTTYTDTQYF. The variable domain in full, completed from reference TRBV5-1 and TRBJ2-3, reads KAGVTQTPRYLIKTRGQQVTLSCSPISGHRSVSWYQQTPGQGLQFLFEYFSETQRNKGNFPGRFSGRQFSNSRSEMNVSTLELGDSALYLCASSRTTYTDTQYFGPGTRLTVL.

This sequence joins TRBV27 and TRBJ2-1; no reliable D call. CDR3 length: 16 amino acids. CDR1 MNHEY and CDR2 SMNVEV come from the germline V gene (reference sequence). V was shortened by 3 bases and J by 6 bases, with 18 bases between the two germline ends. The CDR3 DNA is TGTGCCAGCAGTTTTTCTCCTGAGCCTTCGAGCAATGAGCAGTTCTTC. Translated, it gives CASSFSPEPSSNEQFF.

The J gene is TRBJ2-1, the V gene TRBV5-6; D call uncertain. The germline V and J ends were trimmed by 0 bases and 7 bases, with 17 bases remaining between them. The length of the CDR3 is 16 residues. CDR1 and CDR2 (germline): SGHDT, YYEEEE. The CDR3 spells CASSLAQTDPRNEQFF. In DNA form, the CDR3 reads TGTGCCAGCAGCTTGGCCCAAACAGACCCGAGGAATGAGCAGTTCTTC.